The clone carrying this T cell receptor beta chain was counted a single time. The sample belongs to a study of cytomegalovirus exposure and HLA in healthy donors. The CDR3 spans 12 residues. V dropped 7 bases and J dropped 1 base, with 8 bases sitting between them. Germline V gene sequence: CDR1 SGHDT, CDR2 YYEEEE. 13 Jbeta primers and 60 Vbeta primers were used for the PCR. Generated by immunoSEQ multiplex PCR, the TCRdb table keeps only in-frame clones and is missing some. This table holds about 120,000 clones, about 80% found once. This chain connects TRBV5-6 to TRBJ1-2, with D maybe TRBD1 (6 bases). The specimen was PBMCs. The sequence came from a man aged 25-45 years in good health and CMV-seropositive. CDR3 sequence: CASGQNNYGYTF. The CDR3 region has the DNA TGTGCCAGCGGACAGAATAACTATGGCTACACCTTC.